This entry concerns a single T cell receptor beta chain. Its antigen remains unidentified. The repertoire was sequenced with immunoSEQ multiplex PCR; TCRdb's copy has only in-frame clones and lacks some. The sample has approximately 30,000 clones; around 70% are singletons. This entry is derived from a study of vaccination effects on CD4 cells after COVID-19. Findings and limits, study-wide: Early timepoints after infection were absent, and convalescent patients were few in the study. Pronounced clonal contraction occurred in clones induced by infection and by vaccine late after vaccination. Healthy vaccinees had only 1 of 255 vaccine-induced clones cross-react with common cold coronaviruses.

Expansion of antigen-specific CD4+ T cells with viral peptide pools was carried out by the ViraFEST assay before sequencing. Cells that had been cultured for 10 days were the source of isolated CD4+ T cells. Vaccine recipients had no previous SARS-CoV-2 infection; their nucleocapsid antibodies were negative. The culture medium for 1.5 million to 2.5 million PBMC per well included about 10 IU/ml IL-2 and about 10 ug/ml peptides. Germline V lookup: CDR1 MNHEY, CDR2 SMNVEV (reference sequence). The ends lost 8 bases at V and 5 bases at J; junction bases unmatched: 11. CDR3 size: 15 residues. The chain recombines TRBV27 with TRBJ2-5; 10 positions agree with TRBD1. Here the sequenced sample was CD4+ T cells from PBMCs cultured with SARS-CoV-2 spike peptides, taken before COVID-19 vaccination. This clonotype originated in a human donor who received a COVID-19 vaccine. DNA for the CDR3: TGTGCCAGCCGACCCGGGACAGGGGTCTGGGAGACCCAGTACTTC. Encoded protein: CASRPGTGVWETQYF.